The 32 T cell receptor beta chains in this list originate from one sample, sequenced in a study of shared clonotypes between healthy human individuals. TCRdb's table, derived via immunoSEQ multiplex PCR, lists solely in-frame clones and lacks some. The sample yields some 1,900,000 clones, 85% to 95% seen once. Naive CD8 isolation took CD45RO-negative cells positively selected for CCR7 and excluded terminally differentiated effector memory CD45RA+ cells. Sequencing input: naive CD8+ T cells sorted from blood. These receptors were obtained from a man aged 18-30 years in good health.

The V and J genes are TRBV4-1 and TRBJ1-3; 7 nucleotides line up with TRBD1. The CDR3 loop spans 16 amino acids. Germline values: CDR1 MGHRA, CDR2 YSYEKL. After removal of 2 bases from V and 0 bases from J, the junction contained 4 bases not matched to a gene. CDR3 sequence reads: CASSQHTGDSGNTIYF. The CDR3, as DNA: TGCGCCAGCAGCCAACACACAGGGGACTCTGGAAACACCATATATTTT.

The chain recombines TRBV4-3 with TRBJ2-1; no clear D gene. Germline V lookup: CDR1 LGHNA, CDR2 YSLEER. The CDR3 contains 14 residues. V lost 4 bases and J 2 bases, leaving 9 bases between the germline ends. The DNA of the CDR3 is TGCGCCAGCAGCCGAGGCGAGACCTACAATGAGCAGTTCTTC. Its translation: CASSRGETYNEQFF.

The chain joins TRBV6-6 to TRBJ2-5, with 7 positions matching TRBD1. The CDR3 extends over 16 amino acids. The J segment lost 4 bases and the V segment lost 4 bases, leaving 12 bases of the junction unmatched. Germline V CDR1 and CDR2: MNHNY, SVGAGI (reference sequence). CDR3 DNA sequence: TGTGCCAGCAGTTCCCGACAGGGATGGGGTGGAGAGACCCAGTACTTC. It codes for CASSSRQGWGGETQYF.

CDR3 nucleotide sequence: TGTGCCAGCAGCGACAGGGTAGGCACCGGGGAGCTGTTTTTT. Translation gives CASSDRVGTGELFF. V and J are TRBV6-1 and TRBJ2-2, with 7 bases identical to TRBD1. Germline V gene sequence: CDR1 MNHNS, CDR2 SASEGT. The ends lost 6 bases at V and 4 bases at J; junction bases unmatched: 5. This CDR3 is 14 amino acids long.

With respect to this clone: The CDR3 carries no conserved terminal phenylalanine or tryptophan, so it likely arises from a read error. Because the CDR3's place on the DNA is in doubt, the DNA is left out and the CDR3 is given as listed by TCRdb. The rearrangement uses TRBV14 and TRBJ1-2; the table's D call TRBD1 went unverified against the DNA. CDR1 is SGHDN and CDR2 is FVKESK in the germline V gene. Counting both end residues, the CDR3 totals 10 amino acids. This CDR3 is CASSQGIHRE.

The chain recombines TRBV10-2 with TRBJ1-4, with D unclear. Per germline, CDR1 WSHSY and CDR2 SAAADI. Trimming cost V 8 bases and J 7 bases, with 11 bases left between them. The CDR3 contains 12 residues. CDR3 sequence: CASSEAFEKLFF. The DNA of the CDR3 is TGCGCCAGCTCCGAGGCATTTGAAAAACTGTTTTTT.

Only one count was recorded for this clone. The sample carries other DNA sequences with the same CDR3. This chain connects TRBV5-4 to TRBJ2-7; TRBD1 is a possible D gene (5 bases). The V end lost 3 bases, the J end lost 2 bases, and 12 bases lay between the germline ends. Germline V gene data show CDR1 as SGHNT and CDR2 as YYREEE (reference sequence). This CDR3 region has 14 residues. CDR3 protein: CASSSRDSPYEQYF. CDR3 coding DNA: TGTGCCAGCAGCTCCCGCGACAGTCCCTACGAGCAGTACTTC.

The V and J genes are TRBV5-4 and TRBJ2-1; D is possibly TRBD2 (5 bases). Germline V gene data show CDR1 as SGHNT and CDR2 as YYREEE (reference sequence). The CDR3 extends over 16 amino acids. Trimming removed 2 bases at V and 1 base at J, with 13 bases between. The CDR3 DNA reads as TGTGCCAGCAGCTTTTTTGGCGGGTTGTCCTACAATGAGCAGTTCTTC. The encoded protein is CASSFFGGLSYNEQFF.

In its sample, this clone was seen once. V is TRBV11-3 and J is TRBJ1-5; D gene uncertain. Germline V gene sequence: CDR1 SGHNT, CDR2 YENEEA. Between the trimmed V and J ends, which lost 2 bases and 1 base, there was a span of 18 bases. The CDR3 has 18 residues. The CDR3, as DNA: TGTGCCAGCAGCTTACCCGGCGGAGTTCTTGGAAGCAATCAGCCCCAGCATTTT. Amino acid sequence: CASSLPGGVLGSNQPQHF.

J is TRBJ1-2 and V is TRBV9, with D unresolved. The V end was cut by 2 bases, the J end by 6 bases, with 11 bases between. Germline V lookup: CDR1 SGDLS, CDR2 YYNGEE. CDR3 size: 13 residues. This CDR3 is CASSVPGGNGYTF. DNA of the CDR3: TGTGCCAGCAGCGTTCCAGGAGGGAATGGCTACACCTTC.

This chain connects TRBV6-5 to TRBJ1-2; D not resolved. The CDR3 runs to 11 residues. CDR1 and CDR2 from the germline V gene are MNHEY and SVGAGI. Trimming took off 5 bases at V and 5 bases at J, with 6 bases between the two ends. This chain's CDR3 is CASSDWYGYTF. DNA of the CDR3: TGTGCCAGCAGTGACTGGTATGGCTACACCTTC.

This chain joins TRBV4-1 and TRBJ2-5, with 10 bases aligning to TRBD2. The V segment lost 0 bases and the J segment 4 bases; nucleotides outside the gene matches: 8. Looked up from germline, CDR1 is MGHRA and CDR2 is YSYEKL. The CDR3 loop spans 17 amino acids. In nucleotides, the CDR3 is TGCGCCAGCAGCCAAGAAACTAGCGGGACTGTTGGAGAGACCCAGTACTTC. It translates to CASSQETSGTVGETQYF.

J is TRBJ2-3 and V is TRBV6-5, with D hard to call. The V gene's germline CDR1 is MNHEY and CDR2 SVGAGI. The germline V and J ends were trimmed by 2 bases and 2 bases, with 11 bases remaining between them. This CDR3 has 15 residues. This chain's CDR3 is CASSYVDGSTDTQYF. The CDR3 coding sequence is TGTGCCAGCAGTTACGTGGACGGTTCCACAGATACGCAGTATTTT.

This CDR3 is CASSQEGQGLREQYF. The CDR3 region has the DNA TGCGCCAGCAGCCAGGAGGGACAGGGACTTCGGGAGCAGTACTTC. V and J are TRBV4-1 and TRBJ2-7, with 9 bases matching TRBD1. From germline, CDR1 is MGHRA and CDR2 YSYEKL. The CDR3 sequence is 15 residues long. V trimming: 3 bases; J trimming: 7 bases; junction bases outside the gene matches: 10.

This clone was seen a single time. The rearrangement links TRBV5-6 to TRBJ2-3, with D unclear. In germline, CDR1 is SGHDT, CDR2 YYEEEE. This CDR3 spans 14 amino acids. Trimming cost V 1 base and J 4 bases, with 10 bases left between them. The CDR3 region has the DNA TGTGCCAGCAGCTTGTCCCTTATGGCAGATACGCAGTATTTT. The encoded protein is CASSLSLMADTQYF.

The chain recombines TRBV28 with TRBJ2-5, with unresolved D. The CDR3 sequence is 13 residues long. V lost 2 bases to trimming and J lost 1 base, with 5 bases between them. The V gene's germline CDR1 is MDHEN and CDR2 SYDVKM. The CDR3 reads CASSLDTQETQYF. The CDR3, as DNA: TGTGCCAGCAGTTTAGATACCCAAGAGACCCAGTACTTC.

The gene calls are TRBV18 and TRBJ2-7, with 7 bases fitting TRBD2. Per germline, CDR1 KGHSH and CDR2 LQKENI. The CDR3 loop spans 14 amino acids. V shed 6 bases and J 2 bases; nucleotides not matched to a gene: 7. CDR3 amino acids: CASSSLAEAYEQYF. In DNA, the CDR3 is TGTGCCAGCTCGTCTCTAGCGGAGGCCTACGAGCAGTACTTC.

The chain links TRBV13 to TRBJ1-1; 9 bases line up with TRBD1. The J segment lost 5 bases and the V segment lost 6 bases, leaving 10 bases of the junction unmatched. From germline, CDR1 is PRHDT and CDR2 FYEKMQ (reference sequence). The CDR3 spans 15 residues. The CDR3 sequence is CASSSHGTGKTEAFF. Written as DNA, the CDR3 is TGTGCCAGCAGTTCCCATGGGACAGGGAAAACTGAAGCTTTCTTT.

The CDR3 protein is CASSSRPDYEQYF. Here the CDR3 DNA reads TGTGCCAGCAGCTCACGTCCAGACTACGAGCAGTACTTC. The chain couples TRBV7-8 to TRBJ2-7; no firm D call. Deletions cut 4 bases from V and 3 bases from J, with 10 bases between. CDR3 size: 13 residues. CDR1 is SGHVS, CDR2 FQNEAQ, per germline.

This chain joins TRBV2 and TRBJ1-2, with D tentatively TRBD1 (6 bases). CDR3 length: 12 amino acids. CDR1 is SNHLY, CDR2 FYNNEI, per germline. V was shortened by 7 bases and J by 6 bases, with 12 bases between the two germline ends. CDR3: CASIDRLDGYTF. CDR3 DNA sequence: TGTGCCAGCATCGACAGGCTCGATGGCTACACCTTC. Supplemented by reference TRBV2 and TRBJ1-2, the full variable domain reads EPEVTQTPSHQVTQMGQEVILRCVPISNHLYFYWYRQILGQKVEFLVSFYNNEISEKSEIFDDQFSVERPDGSNFTLKIRSTKLEDSAMYFCASIDRLDGYTFGSGTRLTVV.

The J gene is TRBJ1-1, the V gene TRBV2, with unresolved D. The CDR3 is 12 residues long. Germline CDR1 and CDR2: SNHLY and FYNNEI. Trimming removed 3 bases at V and 11 bases at J, with 13 bases between. The CDR3 spells CASSDGGVGAFF. CDR3 bases: TGTGCCAGCAGTGACGGCGGCGTTGGGGCTTTCTTT.

The V and J genes are TRBV5-6 and TRBJ2-1, with 11 bases aligning to TRBD2. CDR1 SGHDT and CDR2 YYEEEE come from the germline V gene. V lost 0 bases, J lost 12 bases, and 11 bases stayed unmatched. CDR3 length: 16 amino acids. CDR3 loop: CASSLASLAGGSVQFF. CDR3 DNA sequence: TGTGCCAGCAGCTTGGCATCTCTAGCGGGGGGTTCCGTGCAGTTCTTC.

The chain carries TRBV5-1 and TRBJ2-6; D might be TRBD1 (6 bases). Germline V gene data show CDR1 as SGHRS and CDR2 as YFSETQ. Trimming removed 3 bases from V and 2 bases from J, with 12 bases in between. CDR3 length: 16 residues. The CDR3 is CASSSSPGAGANVLTF. CDR3 coding DNA: TGCGCCAGCAGCTCCTCCCCAGGGGCTGGGGCCAACGTCCTGACTTTC.

The chain joins TRBV9 to TRBJ2-3; D remains unclear. CDR1 SGDLS and CDR2 YYNGEE come from the germline V gene. CDR3 length equals 15 residues. V was clipped by 3 bases and J by 3 bases, with 14 bases between them. CDR3 in amino acids: CASSGRFSSTDTQYF. The CDR3 nucleotides are TGTGCCAGCAGCGGCAGGTTCTCGTCAACAGATACGCAGTATTTT.

CDR3 protein: CASSSTSGRYFYEQYF. As DNA, the CDR3 is TGTGCCAGCAGTTCGACTAGCGGGAGGTACTTTTACGAGCAGTACTTC. The chain uses TRBV27 and TRBJ2-7, with 13 nucleotides matching TRBD2. This CDR3 comprises 16 residues. In germline, CDR1 is MNHEY, CDR2 SMNVEV (reference sequence). V was clipped by 4 bases and J by 4 bases; unmatched bases: 7.

Here the CDR3 reads CASSFWAGDYGYTF. CDR3 sequence (DNA): TGTGCCAGCAGCTTTTGGGCAGGGGACTATGGCTACACCTTC. This rearrangement joins TRBV5-5 to TRBJ1-2; D might be TRBD1 (6 bases). The CDR3 runs to 14 residues. Trimming pared 2 bases from V and 3 bases from J, leaving 11 bases between. Germline CDR1 reads SGHKS; CDR2 reads YYEKEE (reference sequence).

The chain employs TRBV10-2 and TRBJ2-5; 9 bases line up with TRBD2. Germline lookup yields CDR1 WSHSY and CDR2 SAAADI. V gave up 8 bases and J gave up 5 bases; unmatched junction bases: 12. The CDR3 is 15 residues long. CDR3 nucleotide sequence: TGCGCCAGCGGGGTTCTAGCGGGATATGTGGAGACCCAGTACTTC. The encoded protein is CASGVLAGYVETQYF.

The rearrangement links TRBV6-5 to TRBJ2-5; D gene uncertain. Germline-derived CDR1 and CDR2 are MNHEY and SVGAGI. V was clipped by 0 bases and J by 2 bases, with 7 bases between them. The CDR3 runs 14 residues. The CDR3 nucleotides are TGTGCCAGCAGTTACTCCATACTTCAAGAGACCCAGTACTTC. It specifies CASSYSILQETQYF.

The V and J genes are TRBV6-6 and TRBJ2-7, with 8 bases aligning to TRBD1. This CDR3 has 12 amino acids. Germline V lookup: CDR1 MNHNY, CDR2 SVGAGI (reference sequence). Trimming cost V 5 bases and J 5 bases; bases outside gene matches: 2. The CDR3 here is CASSMTGDEQYF. CDR3 in DNA: TGTGCCAGCAGTATGACAGGGGACGAGCAGTACTTC.

This chain joins TRBV7-9 and TRBJ1-4; TRBD1 aligns across 7 bases. The CDR3 consists of 16 residues. Germline CDR1 reads SEHNR; CDR2 reads FQNEAQ (reference sequence). The V gene end was trimmed by 2 bases and the J gene end by 7 bases; junction bases not matched to a gene: 10. The CDR3 sequence is CASSLTPTGVLEKLFF. CDR3 nucleotides: TGTGCCAGCAGCTTAACCCCCACAGGGGTTCTTGAAAAACTGTTTTTT.

The chain is built from TRBV6-5 and TRBJ2-6; no clear D gene. This CDR3 spans 14 amino acids. Trimming stripped 6 bases from V and 7 bases from J, with 13 bases between. Germline CDR1 reads MNHEY; CDR2 reads SVGAGI. In DNA, the CDR3 is TGTGCCAGCAGCCAAGGCTTTGGCGCCAACGTCCTGACTTTC. It encodes CASSQGFGANVLTF.

V usage is TRBV4-3 and J usage is TRBJ2-2; a weak D match, TRBD2 (6 bases). CDR3 size: 19 residues. V was clipped by 0 bases and J by 1 base, with 18 bases between them. Per the germline V gene, CDR1 is LGHNA and CDR2 is YSLEER. The chain's CDR3 is CASSQDLGTGTWNTGELFF. The CDR3 DNA sequence: TGCGCCAGCAGCCAAGATTTGGGGACTGGAACGTGGAACACCGGGGAGCTGTTTTTT.